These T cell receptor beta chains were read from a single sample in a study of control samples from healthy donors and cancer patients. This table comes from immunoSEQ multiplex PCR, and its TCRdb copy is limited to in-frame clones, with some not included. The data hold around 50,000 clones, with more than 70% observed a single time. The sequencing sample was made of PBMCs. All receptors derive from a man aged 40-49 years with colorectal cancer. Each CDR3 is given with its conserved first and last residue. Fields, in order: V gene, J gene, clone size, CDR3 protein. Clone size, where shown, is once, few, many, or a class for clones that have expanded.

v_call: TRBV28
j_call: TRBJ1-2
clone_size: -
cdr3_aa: CASSPPGIYNTF

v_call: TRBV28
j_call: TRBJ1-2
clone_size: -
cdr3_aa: CASSFRGGVGANYGYTF

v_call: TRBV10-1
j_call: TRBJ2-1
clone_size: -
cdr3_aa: CASSESRGNNEQFF

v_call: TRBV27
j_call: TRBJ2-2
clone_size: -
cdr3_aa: CASSLLGGIGELFF

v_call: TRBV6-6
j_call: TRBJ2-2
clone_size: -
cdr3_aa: CASSTPEGELFF

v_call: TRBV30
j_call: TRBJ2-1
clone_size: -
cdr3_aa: CAWSTGLAGTEQFF

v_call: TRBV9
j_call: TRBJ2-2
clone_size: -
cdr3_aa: CASSVRQGANTGELFF

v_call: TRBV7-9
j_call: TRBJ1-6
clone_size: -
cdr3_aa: CASSHGGVQNSPLHF

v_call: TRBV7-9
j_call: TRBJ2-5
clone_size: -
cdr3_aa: CASSSSTRGAAETQYF

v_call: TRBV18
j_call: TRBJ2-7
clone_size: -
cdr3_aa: CASSPELLIRDRAYEQYF

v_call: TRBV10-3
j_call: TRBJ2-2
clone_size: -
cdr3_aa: CAISGGRGNTGELFF

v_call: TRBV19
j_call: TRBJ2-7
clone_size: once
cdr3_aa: CASRMTSGSPYEQYF

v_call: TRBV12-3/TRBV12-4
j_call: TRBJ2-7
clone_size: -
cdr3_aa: CASSSLGPDEQYF

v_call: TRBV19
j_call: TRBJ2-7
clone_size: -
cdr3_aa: CASSTGPYSYEQYF

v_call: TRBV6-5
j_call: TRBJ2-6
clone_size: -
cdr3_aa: CASSYSLSGANVLTF

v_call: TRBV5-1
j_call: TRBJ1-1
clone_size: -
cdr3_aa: CASSLKPGNTEAFF

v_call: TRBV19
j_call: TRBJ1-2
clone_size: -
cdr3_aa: CASTNSRILNYGYTF

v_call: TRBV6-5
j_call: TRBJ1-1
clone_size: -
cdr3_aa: CATSVIGANTEAFF

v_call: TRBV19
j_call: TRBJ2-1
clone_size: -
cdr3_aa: CASSIDAGGTNNEQFF

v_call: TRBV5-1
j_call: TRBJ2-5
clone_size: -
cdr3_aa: CASSLLVSEETQYF

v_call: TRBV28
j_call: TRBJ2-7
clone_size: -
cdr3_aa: CASRTRDREADEQYF

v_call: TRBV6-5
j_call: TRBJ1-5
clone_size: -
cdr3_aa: CASSRTSIDQPQHF

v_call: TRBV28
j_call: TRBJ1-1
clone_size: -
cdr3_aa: CASSPPDQGGTEAFF

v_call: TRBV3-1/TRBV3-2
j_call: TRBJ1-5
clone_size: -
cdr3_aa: CASSSPRPQHF

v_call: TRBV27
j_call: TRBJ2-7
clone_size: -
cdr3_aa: CASSPWGENSYEQYF

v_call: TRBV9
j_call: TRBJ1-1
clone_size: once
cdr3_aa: CASGRDRDTEAFF

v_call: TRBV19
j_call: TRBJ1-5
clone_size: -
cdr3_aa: CASHSPSQGNQPQHF

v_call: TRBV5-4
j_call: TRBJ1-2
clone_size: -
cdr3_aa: CASNDYGGYTF

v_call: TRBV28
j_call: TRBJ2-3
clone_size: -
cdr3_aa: CASSYWTSGGGTQYF

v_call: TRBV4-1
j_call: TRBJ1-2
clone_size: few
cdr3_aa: CASSQVTDLYGYTF

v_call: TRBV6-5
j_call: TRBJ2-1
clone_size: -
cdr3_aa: CASGLFKNEQFF

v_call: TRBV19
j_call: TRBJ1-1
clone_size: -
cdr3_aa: CASSRQGFSTEAFF

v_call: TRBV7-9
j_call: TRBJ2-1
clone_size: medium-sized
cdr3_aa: CASSLNRRGASPSYNEQFF

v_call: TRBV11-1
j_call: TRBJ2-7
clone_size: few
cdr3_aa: CASSLTTGSYEQYF

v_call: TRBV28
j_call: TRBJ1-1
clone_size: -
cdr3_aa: CASSPNTEAFF

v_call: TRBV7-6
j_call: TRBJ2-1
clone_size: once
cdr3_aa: CASSSTGRSYNEQFF

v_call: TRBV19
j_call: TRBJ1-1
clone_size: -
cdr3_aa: CASSPYDRGETEAFF

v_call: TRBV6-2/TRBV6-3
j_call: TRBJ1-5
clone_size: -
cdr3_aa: CASSWDRSNQPQHF

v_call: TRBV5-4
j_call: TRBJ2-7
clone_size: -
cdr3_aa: CASSPRGSSYEQYF

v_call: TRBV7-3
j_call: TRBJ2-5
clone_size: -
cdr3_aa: CASSLTGTGRETQYF

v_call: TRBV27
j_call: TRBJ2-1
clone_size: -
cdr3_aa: CASSLVAGVEQFF

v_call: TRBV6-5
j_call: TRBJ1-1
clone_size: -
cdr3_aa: CASSYLGKGTEAFF

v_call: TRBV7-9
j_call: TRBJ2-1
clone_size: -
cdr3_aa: CASTRASIGSEQFF

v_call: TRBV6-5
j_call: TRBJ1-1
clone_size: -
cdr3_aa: CASSHRGATNTEAFF

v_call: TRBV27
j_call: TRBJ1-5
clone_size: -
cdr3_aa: CASRQGSNSNQPQHF

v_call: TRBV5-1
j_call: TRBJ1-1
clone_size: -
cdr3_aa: CASSPGNMNTEAFF

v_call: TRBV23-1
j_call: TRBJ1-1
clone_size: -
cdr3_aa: CASSQWWGWDTEAFF

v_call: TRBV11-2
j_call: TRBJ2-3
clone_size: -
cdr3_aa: CASSRDTQYF

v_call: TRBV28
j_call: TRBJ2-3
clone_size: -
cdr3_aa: CASSLGDFNRGTQYF

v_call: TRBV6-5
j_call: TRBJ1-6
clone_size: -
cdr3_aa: CASSFRVWPNSPLHF

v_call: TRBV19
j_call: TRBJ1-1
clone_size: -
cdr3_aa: CASSLTGRTEAFF

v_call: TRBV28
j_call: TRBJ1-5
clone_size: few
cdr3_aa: CASSPRDRVYQPQHF

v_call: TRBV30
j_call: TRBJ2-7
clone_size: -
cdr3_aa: CAWSVGLAYEQYF